The present T cell receptor beta chain was sequenced within a study of technical replicates of blood from a handful of donors. The protocol was immunoSEQ multiplex PCR, while the TCRdb copy is restricted to in-frame clones and leaves out a portion. This sample has around 83,000 clones, with roughly 94% found just once. This clone is a singleton in its sample. The CDR3 is made up of 14 amino acids. V was shortened by 3 bases and J by 5 bases, with 14 bases between the two germline ends. The J gene is TRBJ2-7, the V gene TRBV23-1; TRBD2 might be the D (6 bases). TRBV23-1 is an open reading frame, and its role is uncertain. The specimen was T cells isolated from PBMCs. The sequence was obtained from a human donor in good health. The CDR3 is CASSHPDGRNEQYF. As DNA, the CDR3 is TGCGCCAGCAGTCACCCCGATGGGAGGAACGAGCAGTACTTC.